Listed below are T cell receptor beta chains from one sample, sequenced in a study of T cell responses to AZD1222 COVID-19 vaccine. The data were produced by immunoSEQ multiplex PCR, yet TCRdb's version contains in-frame clones alone and is incomplete. Among approximately 150,000 clones listed, roughly 87% were seen once. The starting material was peripheral blood, obtained 28 days after the second AZD1222 dose. The receptors were gathered from an adult who received the AZD1222 COVID-19 vaccine. CDR3s leave out the opening cysteine and the closing phenylalanine or tryptophan.

j_call v_call cdr3_aa
TRBJ1-4 TRBV10-3 AISDPGADNEKLF
TRBJ1-3 TRBV30 ARRESGNTIY
TRBJ1-5 TRBV5-4 ASSLDGNQPQH
TRBJ1-4 TRBV28 ASSLDSGTGGEKLF
TRBJ1-2 TRBV6-5 ASSYNRQGSPSGYT
TRBJ2-6 TRBV28 ASSPDTAGANVLT
TRBJ2-2 TRBV7-2 ASSSRTGGGTGELF
TRBJ2-1 TRBV7-2 ASSGSSYNEQF
TRBJ2-7 TRBV7-2 ASSLSGGHYEQY
TRBJ1-3 TRBV28 ASSSTDSSGNTIY
TRBJ1-6 TRBV3-1/TRBV3-2 ASSQRTVAYNSPLH
TRBJ1-4 TRBV30 AWRTRSVGPEKLF
TRBJ1-1 TRBV7-8 ASSLDYYRTGYTEAF
TRBJ2-1 TRBV27 ASSLRQAPLLGLAGVDNEQF
TRBJ2-5 TRBV18 ASSPTSGGAETQY
TRBJ2-3 TRBV29-1 SVAGRVADTQY
TRBJ1-6 TRBV13 ASSLGTINSPLH
TRBJ1-1 TRBV4-3 ASSQDIVNTEAF
TRBJ1-3 TRBV11-3 ASSQGPGNTIY
TRBJ1-6 TRBV5-6 ASSQLNRGDNSPLH
TRBJ2-7 TRBV6-5 ASSYSKQHSYEQY
TRBJ2-1 TRBV19 ASSTQGTGGVYNEQF
TRBJ2-1 TRBV7-2 ASSLAPPAGVSYNEQF
TRBJ2-7 TRBV6-2/TRBV6-3 ASSTRPIHPGLLSYEQY
TRBJ1-2 TRBV28 ASSSQGYT
TRBJ1-2 TRBV7-2 ASSSRQGNYGYT
TRBJ1-3 TRBV6-5 ASRPSSGNTIY
TRBJ1-2 TRBV5-1 ASRALPDYGYT
TRBJ2-3 TRBV5-6 ASSQRPGTPDTQY
TRBJ1-5 TRBV19 ASSQGFGNQPQH